Below, 2 T cell receptor beta chains from the same sample are listed, as sequenced in a study of human T cells and chemical hapten exposure. Indicated time point: patch test 1, 2 weeks after DPC sensitization. The treatment was: therapeutic diphenylcyclopropenone sensitization with weekly scalp DPC. TCRdb processed the RACE reads anew with MiXCR; each CDR3 protein has one entry. The sample has 300,000 to 450,000 distinct CDR3 sequences, 4.8% seen once. This specimen was whole blood, taken in connection with sensitization to the hapten diphenylcyclopropenone (DPC). The receptor set was obtained from a woman in her 50s with alopecia areata. Some clones in this sample may be carry-over from other donors' samples.

This clonotype has just a few counts. The rearrangement uses TRBV4-1 and TRBJ1-5, with D possibly TRBD1 on 6 matching bases. The germline V gene encodes CDR1 MGHRA and CDR2 YSYEKL. The ends were cut back, 0 bases at V and 5 bases at J, with 17 bases in the middle. The CDR3 totals 17 residues. The CDR3: CASSQDRGGIRDQPQHF. The CDR3 bases are TGCGCCAGCAGCCAAGACAGGGGTGGGATTCGCGATCAGCCCCAGCATTTT.

This clonotype was recorded at least ten times. This chain links TRBV2 with TRBJ2-7, with D tentatively TRBD1 (6 bases). Germline V gene data show CDR1 as SNHLY and CDR2 as FYNNEI. Trimming left V 4 bases short and J 11 bases short, with 18 bases between. CDR3 length: 13 residues. CDR3 loop: CASSGKPGKGEYF. The DNA for the CDR3 is TGTGCCAGCAGTGGTAAACCCGGGAAGGGGGAGTACTTC.